The rows below give T cell receptor beta chains drawn from one sample of a study of CD8+CD57+ T cells in acquired aplastic anemia. TCRdb reprocessed the reads via MiXCR and lists one record per CDR3 protein. The table shows some 150,000 distinct CDR3 sequences, with about 48% occurring only once. Sequences were obtained from sorted CD4+, CD8+, or CD8+CD57+ T cells (not recorded which) from PBMCs. These receptors were obtained from a human donor with aplastic anemia. CDR3s include the opening cysteine and the closing phenylalanine or tryptophan. D genes are given only for firm matches. A clone size is listed for some rows: how often the clone was seen (once, few, many), or a class if it is expanded.

D | size | J | V | CDR3 | DNA
. | . | TRBJ2-1 | TRBV6-1 | CASSAGTNNEQFF | TGTGCCAGCAGCGCCGGGACCAACAATGAGCAGTTCTTC
. | . | TRBJ1-2 | TRBV16 | CASSQSPYGYTF | TGTGCCAGCAGCCAATCTCCCTATGGCTACACCTTC
TRBD2 | many | TRBJ2-1 | TRBV9 | CASSESGGALNEQFF | TGTGCCAGCAGCGAGAGCGGGGGGGCCCTCAATGAGCAGTTCTTC
TRBD1 | once | TRBJ2-7 | TRBV15 | CATSTMWDRGIYEQYF | TGTGCCACCAGCACAATGTGGGACAGGGGGATCTACGAGCAGTACTTC
TRBD1 | . | TRBJ1-6 | TRBV4-1 | CASSRAQGDNSPLHF | TGCGCCAGCAGCCGCGCGCAGGGGGATAATTCACCCCTCCACTTT
TRBD2 | . | TRBJ2-5 | TRBV7-7 | CASSLGLAGDQETQYF | TGTGCTAGCAGCTTAGGGCTAGCGGGAGACCAAGAGACCCAGTACTTC
. | . | TRBJ1-3 | TRBV20-1 | CSARTDSSGNTIYF | TGCAGTGCTCGTACGGATAGCTCTGGAAACACCATATATTTT
. | . | TRBJ1-2 | TRBV7-2 | CASSSGFYGYTF | TGTGCCAGCAGCTCTGGGTTCTATGGCTACACCTTC
TRBD2 | many | TRBJ2-7 | TRBV19 | CASSILSGDGYEQYF | TGTGCCAGTAGTATCCTTAGCGGGGATGGCTACGAGCAGTACTTC
. | few | TRBJ1-3 | TRBV12-3/TRBV12-4 | CASRPGTYSGNTIYF | TGTGCCAGCAGACCCGGGACATACTCTGGAAACACCATATATTTT
TRBD2 | . | TRBJ2-3 | TRBV19 | CASIGTSGTDTQYF | TGTGCCAGTATTGGGACTAGCGGAACAGATACGCAGTATTTT
TRBD1 | . | TRBJ2-7 | TRBV6-1 | CASSARTGLGYEQYF | TGTGCCAGCAGTGCGAGGACAGGGCTCGGCTACGAGCAGTACTTC
TRBD2 | . | TRBJ2-3 | TRBV24-1 | CATSDLTSGTSADTQYF | TGTGCCACCAGTGATTTGACTAGCGGGACCTCGGCAGATACGCAGTATTTT
. | . | TRBJ2-3 | TRBV20-1 | CSARGPGRGRDTNTQYF | TGCAGTGCTAGAGGCCCGGGACGGGGGCGCGACACAAATACGCAGTATTTT
. | . | TRBJ2-5 | TRBV29-1 | CSGRETQYF | TGCAGCGGAAGGGAGACCCAGTACTTC
. | . | TRBJ2-7 | TRBV7-9 | CASSFPGTYSYEQYF | TGTGCCAGCAGCTTTCCAGGGACCTACTCCTACGAGCAGTACTTC
TRBD1 | once | TRBJ2-7 | TRBV10-3 | CAISRDREYEQYF | TGTGCCATCAGCCGGGACAGGGAATACGAGCAGTACTTC
. | . | TRBJ1-1 | TRBV19 | CASISSDLNTEAFF | TGTGCCAGTATTTCATCCGATCTGAACACTGAAGCTTTCTTT
. | . | TRBJ2-1 | TRBV19 | CASSGDGRTSYNEQFF | TGTGCCAGTAGTGGGGATGGGAGGACCTCCTACAATGAGCAGTTCTTC
. | . | TRBJ1-1 | TRBV25-1 | CASKDRQEAFF | TGTGCCAGCAAGGACCGACAGGAAGCTTTCTTT
TRBD2 | . | TRBJ2-7 | TRBV7-3 | CASILGWEGDYEQYF | TGTGCCAGCATCCTTGGATGGGAGGGAGACTACGAGCAGTACTTC
TRBD2 | once | TRBJ2-5 | TRBV13 | CASSFRTSGGETQYF | TGTGCCAGCAGCTTTCGGACTAGCGGGGGGGAGACCCAGTACTTC
. | . | TRBJ1-1 | TRBV5-1 | CASSLLAENTEAFF | TGCGCCAGCAGCTTGTTGGCGGAGAACACTGAAGCTTTCTTT
TRBD2 | . | TRBJ2-5 | TRBV19 | CASRTSGRETQYF | TGTGCCAGCAGGACTAGCGGGCGGGAGACCCAGTACTTC
. | once | TRBJ2-7 | TRBV2 | CASSEWGTTSGEQYF | TGTGCCAGCAGTGAGTGGGGGACAACCTCGGGAGAGCAGTACTTC
. | many | TRBJ2-7 | TRBV3-1 | CASSPGTGRYEQYF | TGTGCCAGCAGCCCAGGGACGGGGCGCTACGAGCAGTACTTC
TRBD2 | . | TRBJ2-1 | TRBV20-1 | CSARDPRAGVDNEQFF | TGCAGTGCTAGAGATCCTCGCGCGGGAGTAGACAATGAGCAGTTCTTC
. | . | TRBJ1-2 | TRBV20-1 | CSARTGGDGYTF | TGCAGTGCTAGAACGGGGGGTGATGGCTACACCTTC
. | . | TRBJ2-7 | TRBV29-1 | CSVASGSSYEQYF | TGCAGCGTTGCGTCGGGCTCATCCTACGAGCAGTACTTC
TRBD1 | . | TRBJ2-5 | TRBV2 | CASSPDRELGTQYF | TGTGCCAGCAGTCCAGACAGGGAGCTAGGTACCCAGTACTTC
. | . | TRBJ1-4 | TRBV4-1 | CASSQGGGGEKLFF | TGCGCCAGCAGCCAAGGAGGGGGTGGTGAAAAACTGTTTTTT
TRBD1 | few | TRBJ1-5 | TRBV7-8 | CASSLRRGPVQPQHF | TGTGCCAGCAGCTTAAGGAGGGGGCCGGTTCAGCCCCAGCATTTT
. | few | TRBJ1-2 | TRBV9 | CASSVATSGYGYTF | TGTGCCAGCAGCGTAGCCACCTCCGGCTATGGCTACACCTTC
. | few | TRBJ2-7 | TRBV9 | CASGRTGEGHEQYF | TGTGCCAGCGGCCGTACAGGGGAGGGCCACGAGCAGTACTTC
TRBD1 | . | TRBJ1-5 | TRBV19 | CASRHRGGERPQHF | TGTGCCAGTAGGCACAGGGGCGGGGAAAGGCCCCAGCATTTT
. | once | TRBJ1-1 | TRBV29-1 | CSVREQGLVTEAFF | TGCAGCGTGAGAGAACAGGGTTTGGTCACTGAAGCTTTCTTT
. | . | TRBJ2-5 | TRBV20-1 | CSLSPGETQYF | TGCAGTCTAAGTCCCGGAGAGACCCAGTACTTC
. | . | TRBJ1-4 | TRBV20-1 | CSAERGFGEKLFF | TGCAGTGCGGAGCGGGGCTTTGGTGAAAAACTGTTTTTT
TRBD2 | . | TRBJ2-2 | TRBV24-1 | CATSDDGRTGELFF | TGTGCCACCAGTGATGACGGGAGGACCGGGGAGCTGTTTTTT
. | few | TRBJ2-2 | TRBV7-9 | CASKGLGELFF | TGTGCCAGCAAAGGATTAGGGGAGCTGTTTTTT
TRBD1 | once | TRBJ2-7 | TRBV11-2 | CASSWRGQGASYEQYF | TGTGCCAGCAGCTGGCGAGGACAGGGGGCCAGCTACGAGCAGTACTTC
. | . | TRBJ2-7 | TRBV27 | CASRMGERGSYEQYF | TGTGCCAGCAGAATGGGGGAACGGGGATCCTACGAGCAGTACTTC
. | many | TRBJ1-2 | TRBV20-1 | CSARDLQQSLFYGYTF | TGCAGTGCTAGGGATTTACAGCAAAGCCTCTTCTATGGCTACACCTTC
TRBD2 | many | TRBJ2-7 | TRBV27 | CASSLGAGRREQYF | TGTGCCAGCAGTTTAGGAGCGGGGCGGAGGGAGCAGTACTTC
TRBD2 | . | TRBJ2-3 | TRBV19 | CASSTLAGVADTQYF | TGTGCCAGTAGTACCCTAGCGGGAGTAGCAGATACGCAGTATTTT
TRBD2 | . | TRBJ2-5 | TRBV7-6 | CASSEATSGRGETQYF | TGTGCCAGCAGCGAGGCGACTAGCGGGAGGGGGGAGACCCAGTACTTC
. | once | TRBJ1-5 | TRBV20-1 | CSARDRPPSNQPQHF | TGCAGTGCTAGAGATCGCCCTCCTAGCAATCAGCCCCAGCATTTT
TRBD1 | . | TRBJ2-5 | TRBV5-1 | CASSDFDRGQQETQYF | TGCGCCAGCAGCGACTTTGACAGGGGGCAGCAAGAGACCCAGTACTTC
. | . | TRBJ1-6 | TRBV19 | CASSSRTANSPLHF | TGTGCCAGTAGTAGTCGGACAGCTAATTCACCCCTCCACTTT
. | . | TRBJ1-1 | TRBV7-8 | CASSIKWGEAFF | TGTGCCAGCAGCATCAAATGGGGTGAAGCTTTCTTT
TRBD2 | many | TRBJ2-1 | TRBV7-2 | CASSLAPGLAEFYNEQFF | TGTGCCAGCAGCTTAGCCCCGGGACTAGCGGAATTCTACAATGAGCAGTTCTTC